This TCR beta chain was profiled in a study of lymphopenia after photon versus proton radiotherapy (dated 2019 in TCRdb). Regarding the complete study: The study compared the immunological effects of photon versus proton radiation therapy in patients with gastrointestinal tumors who developed high-grade lymphopenia. The 15 to 20 patients in the cohort had gastrointestinal tumors, were treated with either photon or proton therapy, and subsequently developed lymphopenia. The goal of the study was to characterize the differences between the two radiation modalities in how they affect the immune system.

What the authors observed across the whole study: Across the cohort, among patients who died, a greater drop in TCR diversity after the nadir was inversely correlated with overall survival time. Proton-treated patients stayed relatively stable during treatment, while photon-treated patients lost naive T cells and TCR diversity and gained effector/memory populations. The authors looked at the survival association only in patients who died, and they framed better survival with proton therapy as a possibility rather than a demonstrated result. After the lymphocyte count nadir, repertoires from photon-treated patients showed oligoclonal expansion, particularly of CD8+ Temra cells, and this expansion drove the decline in diversity.

The CDR3 covers 15 residues, taking in both the cysteine and the phenylalanine. Here the CDR3 DNA is all that survives: 45 bases in frame from base 1. Looking up the germline V gene yields CDR1 SGHAT and CDR2 FQNNGV. Compared with germline, V lacks 2 bases and J lacks 2 bases; bases without a gene match: 4. Notes on this clone: Its specific antigen is unknown. Qualities for individual bases were not recorded, and no much larger clone is one base off.

Library preparation used the immunoSEQ multiplex PCR assay. Alongside multiparametric flow cytometry, deep sequencing of rearranged TCR beta loci was used to profile the T cell repertoires. TCRdb provides this immuneACCESS table in a form limited to in-frame rearrangements. Some clones are lacking; in checked studies, under half of them reflect an unresolved V gene, and why the rest are absent is not known. The sample yields 20,000 to 25,000 clones; 85% were counted once. Of the sample, approximately 19% falls within the top ten clones. The sequence derives from a man aged 60 to 75 with pancreatic cancer. This specimen consisted of peripheral blood, obtained from a patient treated with photon-based radiotherapy. This sequence uses TRBV11-2 and TRBJ2-7; 9 bases in the junction line up with TRBD2. The DNA sequence is TGTGCCAGCAGCTTAAGTAGCGGGAGCCCCTACGAGCAGTACTTC. This gives the protein CASSLSSGSPYEQYF.